This T cell receptor (beta chain) was sequenced for a study of blood T cell repertoires in COVID-19 (dated by TCRdb to about 2020). With regard to the full study: The collaborator samples originated in the United States, Italy and Spain and spanned the acute and convalescent phases of COVID-19. A freely available public database, intended as a resource for researchers studying the immune response to SARS-CoV-2, is where the repertoires were released. Deeply sampled blood TCRbeta repertoires from subjects exposed to, actively infected with, or recovered from COVID-19 were included in the dataset. Nearly every sample came with metadata listing a de-identified subject ID, COVID-19 status, age in years and sex. The material from the prospective study consisted of cDNA or gDNA derived from T cells, B-cell-depleted T cells, or PBMCs. Where available, HLA class I and class II types were taken from metadata supplied by the sample provider and were not determined by assay-based typing. Samples came from the ongoing ImmuneRACE study (first 160 participants) plus 1,254 subjects from 6 global collaborators. Study-level results and caveats: Clinical and demographic metadata were provided uncurated, with the amount varying by source and participant.

The immunoSEQ Assay, a bias-controlled multiplex PCR, was used to amplify TCRbeta CDR3 regions from genomic DNA. In the authors' own workflow: Nucleated cell counts per sample were estimated from amplification of reference gene primers within the assay. To quantify the absolute abundance of each unique TCRbeta CDR3 rearrangement, sequence reads were collapsed and filtered. For each sample, productive Simpson clonality was calculated by taking the square root of Simpson's diversity index across productive rearrangements. TCRdb provides this immuneACCESS table in a form limited to in-frame rearrangements. Some clones are lacking; in checked studies, under half of them reflect an unresolved V gene, and why the rest are absent is not known. V and J calls and clone size are those listed in that table; D and trimming were worked out from the DNA. The sample contains approximately 200,000 clones, around 79% of them found a single time. 5.5% to 7% of the sample comes from the top ten.

In Seattle, one collaborating source enrolled patients while the infection was active and tracked those patients longitudinally over the course of disease. Each collaborating institution followed its own protocols to collect whole blood in K2EDTA tubes. For TCRbeta analysis, collaborator samples were shipped as frozen whole blood, as isolated PBMCs, or as DNA extracted from either sample type. The germline ends are 10 bases apart after V is trimmed by 6 bases and J by 1 base. CDR1 and CDR2 are read off the germline V gene as MNHEY and SVGAGI. The CDR3 covers 13 residues, taking in both the cysteine and the phenylalanine. The retained sequence is limited to the CDR3, 39 bases, with the frame set at the first base. A word on this clone: Its specific antigen is unknown. No clone much larger than this one lies a single base away; base qualities are absent.

The sample consisted of peripheral blood. The chain is assembled from TRBV6-5 and TRBJ2-7, with the D gene too uncertain to name. This TCR derives from a woman between 40 and 55 years old with COVID-19, enrolled during active disease. CDR3 loop: CASSLTESYEQYF. The bases read TGTGCCAGCAGCCTCACAGAATCCTACGAGCAGTACTTC.